This T cell receptor beta chain is from a study of cytomegalovirus exposure and HLA in healthy donors. Study-level findings and limits: Despite most TCR sequences being rare, some public TCRs occurred in many donors. Per published reports, the classifier diagnosed cytomegalovirus status with high specificity and sensitivity. Among TCR beta chains of equal frequency, HLA-associated ones were more clonally expanded in a later analysis.

As regards this clone: The antigen is undetermined.

13 Jbeta primers and 60 Vbeta primers were used for the PCR. Clones were sequenced by immunoSEQ multiplex PCR, and TCRdb holds only the in-frame ones, with some missing. Among about 140,000 clones listed, 76% were seen once. The CDR3 covers 16 residues. Per germline, CDR1 MGHRA and CDR2 YSYEKL. The germline V and J ends were trimmed by 0 bases and 3 bases, with 15 bases remaining between them. V and J are TRBV4-1 and TRBJ2-7; D not certain. Input material: PBMCs. This sequence was found in a man aged 35-49 years in good health and CMV-seronegative. CDR3 amino acids: CASSQDVERKYYEQYF. The CDR3, as DNA: TGCGCCAGCAGCCAAGATGTTGAGCGCAAATACTACGAGCAGTACTTC.